This T cell receptor (beta chain) was found in a study of CD8 T cells in Susac syndrome. The CDR3 has 13 amino acids. The germline V gene encodes CDR1 DFQATT and CDR2 SNEGSKA (reference sequence). V was trimmed by 5 bases and J by 4 bases, leaving 14 bases between them. While CD8+ and CD4+ T cells were isolated negatively, TEMRA cells were enriched by FACS. Study-wide points: The relatively small number of individuals in the TCR sequencing and HLA analysis was acknowledged by the study.

Reverse transcription of roughly 0.5 to 1 ug RNA was carried out with random hexamers. Amplification of TCR beta CDR3 was carried out by immunoSEQ multiplex PCR, which covered 54 Vbeta and 13 Jbeta segments. TCRdb used MiXCR to reprocess the immunoSEQ multiplex PCR reads, holding one entry per CDR3 protein. In the table there are under 200,000 distinct CDR3 sequences, about 93% of which are singletons. To note about this clonotype: Its cognate antigen is unknown.

The chain has TRBV20-1 and TRBJ1-2, with unresolved D. The sequence came from a human donor in good health. The sequenced sample was CD4+ T cells from PBMCs. CDR3 DNA sequence: TGCAGTGCTTTTTCGCAGGAGCTCTATGGCTACACCTTC. It encodes CSAFSQELYGYTF.